The present entry profiles one T cell receptor beta chain with its context. What it binds is not known. The record originates from a study of OX40 agonist ivuxolimab in advanced cancers. About the study: Ivuxolimab is an agonistic anti-OX40 (CD134) antibody, and patients were treated with it. A male proportion of 82.7% was recorded, with mean age about 62 years and range roughly 23 to 90.

With 5 bases removed from V and 1 base from J, the gap between germline ends came to 14 bases. Germline V gives CDR1 SEHNR, CDR2 FQNEAQ (reference sequence). The CDR3 totals 15 residues. The study, taken as a whole, reports: Doses of 0.1 to 3.0 mg/kg were accompanied by clonal expansion of CD4+ and CD8+ blood T cells by week 6.

Measured with immunoSEQ multiplex PCR; TCRdb has only the in-frame clones, and not every one. The table lists over 100,000 clones, 80% to 90% of them singletons. This receptor was taken from an adult with an advanced solid tumor such as melanoma, head and neck, liver or kidney cancer. The gene calls are TRBV7-9 and TRBJ1-1; perhaps TRBD1 as D (5 bases). The sample was CD4+ or CD8+ T cells sorted from blood, taken in a trial of the OX40 agonist ivuxolimab. In DNA form, the CDR3 reads TGTGCCAGCAGCGTCTTGGGGGGGAAGAACACTGAAGCTTTCTTT. Amino acid sequence: CASSVLGGKNTEAFF.